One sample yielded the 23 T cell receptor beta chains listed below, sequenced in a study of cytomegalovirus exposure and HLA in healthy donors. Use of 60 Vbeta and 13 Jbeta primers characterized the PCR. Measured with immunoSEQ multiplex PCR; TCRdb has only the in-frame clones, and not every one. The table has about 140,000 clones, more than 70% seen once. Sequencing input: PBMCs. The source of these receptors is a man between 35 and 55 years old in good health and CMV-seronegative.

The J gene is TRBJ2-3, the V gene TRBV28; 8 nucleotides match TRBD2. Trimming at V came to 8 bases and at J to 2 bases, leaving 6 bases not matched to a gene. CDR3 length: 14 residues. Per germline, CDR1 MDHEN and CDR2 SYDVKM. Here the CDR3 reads CASVKRGYTDTQYF. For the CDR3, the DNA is TGTGCCAGCGTCAAGCGGGGGTACACAGATACGCAGTATTTT.

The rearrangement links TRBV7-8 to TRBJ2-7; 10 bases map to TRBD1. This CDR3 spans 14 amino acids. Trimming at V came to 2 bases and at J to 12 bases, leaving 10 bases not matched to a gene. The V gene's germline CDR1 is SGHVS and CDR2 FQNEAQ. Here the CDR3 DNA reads TGTGCCAGCAGCTTATCCGCCCGGGACAGGGGACCGTACTTC. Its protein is CASSLSARDRGPYF.

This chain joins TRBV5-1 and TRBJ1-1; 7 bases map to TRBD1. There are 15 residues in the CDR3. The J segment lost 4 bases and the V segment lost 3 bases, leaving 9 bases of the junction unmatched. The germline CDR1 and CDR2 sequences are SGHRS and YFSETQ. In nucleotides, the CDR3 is TGCGCCAGCAGCTGGGTAAAGACAGGGAGCACTGAAGCTTTCTTT. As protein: CASSWVKTGSTEAFF.

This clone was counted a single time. CDR3 in amino acids: CASSYEGQNSPLHF. The DNA of the CDR3 is TGTGCCAGCAGTTATGAGGGACAGAATTCACCCCTCCACTTT. This chain joins TRBV6-6 and TRBJ1-6; 7 nucleotides match TRBD1. The CDR3 contains 14 residues. CDR1 is MNHNY and CDR2 is SVGAGI in the germline V gene (reference sequence). Losses at the gene ends were 3 bases for V and 7 bases for J; bases not matched to a gene: 3.

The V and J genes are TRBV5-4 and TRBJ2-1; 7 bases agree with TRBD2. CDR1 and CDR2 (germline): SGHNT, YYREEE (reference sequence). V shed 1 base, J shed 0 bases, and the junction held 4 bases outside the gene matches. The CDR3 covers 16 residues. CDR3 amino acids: CASSLYPSGSYNEQFF. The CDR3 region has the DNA TGTGCCAGCAGCTTGTACCCTAGCGGCTCCTACAATGAGCAGTTCTTC.

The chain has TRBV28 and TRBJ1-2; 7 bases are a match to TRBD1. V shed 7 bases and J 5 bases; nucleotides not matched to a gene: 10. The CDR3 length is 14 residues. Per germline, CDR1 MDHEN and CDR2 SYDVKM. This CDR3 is CASTRQGYRYGYTF. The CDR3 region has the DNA TGTGCCAGCACTCGACAGGGCTATCGATATGGCTACACCTTC.

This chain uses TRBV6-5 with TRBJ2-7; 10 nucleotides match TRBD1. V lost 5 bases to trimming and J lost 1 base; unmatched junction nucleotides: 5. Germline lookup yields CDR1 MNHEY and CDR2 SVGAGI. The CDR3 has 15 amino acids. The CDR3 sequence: CASSTPGQGSYEQYF. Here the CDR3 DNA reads TGTGCCAGCAGTACTCCGGGACAGGGGTCCTACGAGCAGTACTTC.

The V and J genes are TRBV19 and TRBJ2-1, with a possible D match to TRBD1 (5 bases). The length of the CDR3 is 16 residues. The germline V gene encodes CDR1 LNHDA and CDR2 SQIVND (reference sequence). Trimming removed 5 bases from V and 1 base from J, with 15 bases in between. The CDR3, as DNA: TGTGCCAGTAGTCTCCACCAGGGAAAGTCCTACAATGAGCAGTTCTTC. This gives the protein CASSLHQGKSYNEQFF. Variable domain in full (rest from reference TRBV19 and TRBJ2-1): DGGITQSPKYLFRKEGQNVTLSCEQNLNHDAMYWYRQDPGQGLRLIYYSQIVNDFQKGDIAEGYSVSREKKESFPLTVTSAQKNPTAFYLCASSLHQGKSYNEQFFGPGTRLTVL.

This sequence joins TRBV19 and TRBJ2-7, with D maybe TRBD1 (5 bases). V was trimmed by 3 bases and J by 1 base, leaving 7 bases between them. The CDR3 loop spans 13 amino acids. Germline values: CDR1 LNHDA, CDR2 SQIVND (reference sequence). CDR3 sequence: CASSIHRSYEQYF. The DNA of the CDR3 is TGTGCCAGTAGTATCCACAGGTCCTACGAGCAGTACTTC.

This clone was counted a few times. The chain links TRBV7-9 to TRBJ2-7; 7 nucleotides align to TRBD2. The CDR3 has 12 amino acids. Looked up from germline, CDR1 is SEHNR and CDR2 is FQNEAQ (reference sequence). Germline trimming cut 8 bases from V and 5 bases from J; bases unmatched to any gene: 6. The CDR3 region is CASHGEGHEQYF. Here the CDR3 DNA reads TGTGCCAGCCACGGGGAGGGCCACGAGCAGTACTTC.

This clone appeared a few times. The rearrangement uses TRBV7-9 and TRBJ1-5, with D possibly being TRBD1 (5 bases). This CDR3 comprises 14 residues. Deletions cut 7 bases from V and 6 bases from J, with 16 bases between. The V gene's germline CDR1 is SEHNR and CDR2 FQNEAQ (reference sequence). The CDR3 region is CASTSGQGSQPQHF. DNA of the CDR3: TGTGCCAGCACCAGCGGGCAGGGAAGTCAGCCCCAGCATTTT.

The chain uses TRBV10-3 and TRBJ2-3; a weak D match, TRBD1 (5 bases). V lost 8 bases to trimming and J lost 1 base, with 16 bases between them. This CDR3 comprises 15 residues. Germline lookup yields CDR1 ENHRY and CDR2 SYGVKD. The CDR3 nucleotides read TGTGCCATCTCTGAAGGGGCTTGGGGCACAGATACGCAGTATTTT. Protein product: CAISEGAWGTDTQYF.

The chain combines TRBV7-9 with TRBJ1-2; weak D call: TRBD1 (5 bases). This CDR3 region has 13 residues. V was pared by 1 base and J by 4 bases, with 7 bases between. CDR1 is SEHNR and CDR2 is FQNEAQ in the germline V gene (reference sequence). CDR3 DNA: TGTGCCAGCAGCTTAGACAGGCTCTATGGCTACACCTTC. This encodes CASSLDRLYGYTF.

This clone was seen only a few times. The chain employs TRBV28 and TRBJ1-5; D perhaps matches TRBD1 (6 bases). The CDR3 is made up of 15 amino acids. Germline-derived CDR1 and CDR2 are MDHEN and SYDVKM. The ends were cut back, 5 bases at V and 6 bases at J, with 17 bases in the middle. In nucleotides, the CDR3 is TGTGCCAGCAGTCCCAGGGGAATAAGGCGTCAGCCCCAGCATTTT. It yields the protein CASSPRGIRRQPQHF.

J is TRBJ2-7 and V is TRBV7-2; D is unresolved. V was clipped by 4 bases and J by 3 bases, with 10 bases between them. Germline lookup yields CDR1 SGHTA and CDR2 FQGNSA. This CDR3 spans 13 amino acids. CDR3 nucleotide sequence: TGTGCCAGCAGCTCGCAACAGAGCTACGAGCAGTACTTC. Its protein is CASSSQQSYEQYF.

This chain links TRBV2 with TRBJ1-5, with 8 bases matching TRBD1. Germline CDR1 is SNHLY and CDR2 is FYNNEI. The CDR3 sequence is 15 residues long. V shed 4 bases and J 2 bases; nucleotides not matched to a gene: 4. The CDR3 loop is CASSAQTGGNQPQHF. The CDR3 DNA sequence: TGTGCCAGCAGTGCCCAGACAGGGGGCAATCAGCCCCAGCATTTT.

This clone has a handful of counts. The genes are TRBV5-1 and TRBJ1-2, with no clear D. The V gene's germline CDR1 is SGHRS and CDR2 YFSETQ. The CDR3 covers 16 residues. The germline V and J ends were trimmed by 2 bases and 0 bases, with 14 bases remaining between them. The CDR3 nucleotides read TGCGCCAGCAGCTTACCGCCAGGCGCATCTAACTATGGCTACACCTTC. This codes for CASSLPPGASNYGYTF. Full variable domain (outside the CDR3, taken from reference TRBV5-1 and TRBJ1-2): KAGVTQTPRYLIKTRGQQVTLSCSPISGHRSVSWYQQTPGQGLQFLFEYFSETQRNKGNFPGRFSGRQFSNSRSEMNVSTLELGDSALYLCASSLPPGASNYGYTFGSGTRLTVV.

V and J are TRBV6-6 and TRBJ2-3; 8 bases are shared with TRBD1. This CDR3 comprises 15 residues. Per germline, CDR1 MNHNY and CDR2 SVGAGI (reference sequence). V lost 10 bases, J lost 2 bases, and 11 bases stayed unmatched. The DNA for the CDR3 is TGTGCCACCCTGACCCGGGACAGGCACACAGATACGCAGTATTTT. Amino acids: CATLTRDRHTDTQYF.

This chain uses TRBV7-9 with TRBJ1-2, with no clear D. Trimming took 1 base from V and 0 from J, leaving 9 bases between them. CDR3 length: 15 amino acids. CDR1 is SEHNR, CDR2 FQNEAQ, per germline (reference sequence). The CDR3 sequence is CASSLVGSPNYGYTF. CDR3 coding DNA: TGTGCCAGCAGCTTAGTTGGCAGTCCTAACTATGGCTACACCTTC.

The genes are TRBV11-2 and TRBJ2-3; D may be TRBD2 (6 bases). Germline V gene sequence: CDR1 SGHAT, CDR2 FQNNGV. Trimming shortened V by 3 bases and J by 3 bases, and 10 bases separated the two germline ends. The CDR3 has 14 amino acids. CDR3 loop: CASSLSRETDTQYF. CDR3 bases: TGTGCCAGCAGCTTGTCTCGGGAGACAGATACGCAGTATTTT.

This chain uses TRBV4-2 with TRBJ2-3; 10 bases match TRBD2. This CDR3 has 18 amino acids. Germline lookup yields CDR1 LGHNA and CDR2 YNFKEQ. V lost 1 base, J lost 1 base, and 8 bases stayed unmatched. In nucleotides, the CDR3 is TGTGCCAGCAGCCAAGGTAGCGGGGGGTCCTCGGGCACAGATACGCAGTATTTT. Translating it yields CASSQGSGGSSGTDTQYF.

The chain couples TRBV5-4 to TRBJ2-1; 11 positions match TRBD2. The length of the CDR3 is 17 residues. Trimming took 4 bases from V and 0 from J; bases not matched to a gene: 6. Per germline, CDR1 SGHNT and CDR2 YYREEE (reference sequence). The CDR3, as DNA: TGTGCCAGCAGCGCCCCAACTAGCGGGGGCTCCTACAATGAGCAGTTCTTC. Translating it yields CASSAPTSGGSYNEQFF.

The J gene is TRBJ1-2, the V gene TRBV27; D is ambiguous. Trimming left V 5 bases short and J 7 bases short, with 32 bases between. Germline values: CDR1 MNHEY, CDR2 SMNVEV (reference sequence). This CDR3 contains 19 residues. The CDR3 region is CASSPSPSPSQTRRIGYTF. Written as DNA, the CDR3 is TGTGCCAGCAGTCCCTCACCCTCTCCGTCCCAAACGCGCAGGATTGGCTACACCTTC.